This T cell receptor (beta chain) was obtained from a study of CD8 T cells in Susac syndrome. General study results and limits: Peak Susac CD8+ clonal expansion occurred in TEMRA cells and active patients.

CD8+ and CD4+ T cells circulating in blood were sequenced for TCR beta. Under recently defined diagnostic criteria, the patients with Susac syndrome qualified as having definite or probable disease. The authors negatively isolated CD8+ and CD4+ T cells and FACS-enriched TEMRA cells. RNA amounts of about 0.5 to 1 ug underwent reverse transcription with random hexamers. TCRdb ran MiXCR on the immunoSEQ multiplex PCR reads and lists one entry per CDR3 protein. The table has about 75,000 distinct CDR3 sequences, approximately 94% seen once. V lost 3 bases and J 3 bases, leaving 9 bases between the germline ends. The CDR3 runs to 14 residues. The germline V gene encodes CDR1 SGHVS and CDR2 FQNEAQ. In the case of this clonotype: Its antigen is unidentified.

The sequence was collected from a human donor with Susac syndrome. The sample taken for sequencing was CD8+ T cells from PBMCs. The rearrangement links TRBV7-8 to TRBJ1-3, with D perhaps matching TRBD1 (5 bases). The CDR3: CASSFGGGGNTIYF. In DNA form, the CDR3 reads TGTGCCAGCAGCTTCGGGGGTGGTGGAAACACCATATATTTT.